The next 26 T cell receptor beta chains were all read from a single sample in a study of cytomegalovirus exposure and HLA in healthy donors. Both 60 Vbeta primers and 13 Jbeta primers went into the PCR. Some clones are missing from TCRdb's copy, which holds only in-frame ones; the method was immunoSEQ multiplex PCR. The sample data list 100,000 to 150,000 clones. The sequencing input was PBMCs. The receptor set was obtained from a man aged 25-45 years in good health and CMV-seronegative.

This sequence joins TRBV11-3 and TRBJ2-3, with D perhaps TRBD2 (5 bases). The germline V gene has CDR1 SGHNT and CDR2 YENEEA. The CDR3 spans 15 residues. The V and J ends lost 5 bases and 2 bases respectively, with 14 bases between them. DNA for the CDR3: TGTGCCAGCAGCGCTGCAGGAGGTCTCACAGATACGCAGTATTTT. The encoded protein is CASSAAGGLTDTQYF. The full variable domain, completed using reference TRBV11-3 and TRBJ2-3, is EAGVVQSPRYKIIEKKQPVAFWCNPISGHNTLYWYLQNLGQGPELLIRYENEEAVDDSQLPKDRFSAERLKGVDSTLKIQPAELGDSAVYLCASSAAGGLTDTQYFGPGTRLTVL.

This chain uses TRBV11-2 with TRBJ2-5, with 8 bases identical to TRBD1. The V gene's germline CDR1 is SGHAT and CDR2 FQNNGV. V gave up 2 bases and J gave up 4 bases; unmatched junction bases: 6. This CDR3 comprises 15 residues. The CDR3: CASSLPQGGGETQYF. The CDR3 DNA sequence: TGTGCCAGCAGCTTACCACAGGGGGGAGGAGAGACCCAGTACTTC.

The CDR3: CASSPSTSGGNEQYF. Written as DNA, the CDR3 is TGTGCCAGCAGCCCGTCCACTAGCGGGGGCAACGAGCAGTACTTC. The rearrangement uses TRBV7-9 and TRBJ2-7; 11 bases agree with TRBD2. CDR3 length: 15 amino acids. J gave up 5 bases and V 5 bases, and 8 bases lay outside the gene matches. CDR1 is SEHNR and CDR2 is FQNEAQ in the germline V gene (reference sequence). The full variable domain, completed using reference TRBV7-9 and TRBJ2-7, is DTGVSQNPRHKITKRGQNVTFRCDPISEHNRLYWYRQTLGQGPEFLTYFQNEAQLEKSRLLSDRFSAERPKGSFSTLEIQRTEQGDSAMYLCASSPSTSGGNEQYFGPGTRLTVT.

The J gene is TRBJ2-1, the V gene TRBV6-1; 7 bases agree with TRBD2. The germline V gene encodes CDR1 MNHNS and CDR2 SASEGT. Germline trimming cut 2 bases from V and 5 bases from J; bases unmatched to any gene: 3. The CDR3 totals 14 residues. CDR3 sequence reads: CASSELAANNEQFF. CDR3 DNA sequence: TGTGCCAGCAGTGAACTAGCGGCGAACAATGAGCAGTTCTTC.

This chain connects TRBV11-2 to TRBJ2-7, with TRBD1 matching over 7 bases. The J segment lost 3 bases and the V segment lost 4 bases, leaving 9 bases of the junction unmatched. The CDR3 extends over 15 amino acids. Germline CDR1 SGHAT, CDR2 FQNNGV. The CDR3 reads CASSYATGHYYEQYF. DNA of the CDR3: TGTGCCAGCAGCTACGCGACAGGGCACTACTACGAGCAGTACTTC.

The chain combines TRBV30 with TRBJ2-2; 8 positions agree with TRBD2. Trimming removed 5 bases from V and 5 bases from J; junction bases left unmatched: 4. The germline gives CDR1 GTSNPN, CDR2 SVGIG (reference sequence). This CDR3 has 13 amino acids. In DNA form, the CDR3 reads TGTGCCTGGGTAGCGGGATTGACCGGGGAGCTGTTTTTT. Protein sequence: CAWVAGLTGELFF.

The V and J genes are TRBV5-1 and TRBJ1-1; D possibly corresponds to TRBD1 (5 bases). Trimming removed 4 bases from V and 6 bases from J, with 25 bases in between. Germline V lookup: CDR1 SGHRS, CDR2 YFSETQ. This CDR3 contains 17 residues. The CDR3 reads CASSIVPGRRGAAEAFF. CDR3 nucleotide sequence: TGCGCCAGCAGCATCGTCCCAGGGAGGAGAGGCGCGGCTGAAGCTTTCTTT.

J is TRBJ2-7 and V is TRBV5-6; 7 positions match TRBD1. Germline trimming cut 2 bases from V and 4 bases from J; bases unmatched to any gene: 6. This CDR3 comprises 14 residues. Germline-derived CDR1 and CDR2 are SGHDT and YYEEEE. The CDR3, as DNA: TGTGCCAGCAGCTTTGCCGGGACAGATTACGAGCAGTACTTC. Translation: CASSFAGTDYEQYF.

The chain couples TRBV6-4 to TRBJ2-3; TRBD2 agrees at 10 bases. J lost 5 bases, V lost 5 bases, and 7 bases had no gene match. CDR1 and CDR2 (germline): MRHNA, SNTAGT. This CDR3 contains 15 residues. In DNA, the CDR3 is TGTGCCAGCAGTACATTAGCGGGAGGTCGAGATACGCAGTATTTT. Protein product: CASSTLAGGRDTQYF.

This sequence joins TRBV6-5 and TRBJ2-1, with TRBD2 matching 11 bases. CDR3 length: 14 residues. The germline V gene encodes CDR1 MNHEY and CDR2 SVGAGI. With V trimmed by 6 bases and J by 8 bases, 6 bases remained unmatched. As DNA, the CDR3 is TGTGCCAGCAGGGATAGCGGGAGGGGGGATGAGCAGTTCTTC. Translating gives CASRDSGRGDEQFF.

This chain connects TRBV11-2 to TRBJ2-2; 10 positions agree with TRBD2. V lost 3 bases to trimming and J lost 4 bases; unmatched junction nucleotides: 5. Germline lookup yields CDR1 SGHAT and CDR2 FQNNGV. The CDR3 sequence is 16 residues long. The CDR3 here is CASSFLAGEVTGELFF. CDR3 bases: TGTGCCAGCAGCTTCCTAGCGGGAGAGGTCACCGGGGAGCTGTTTTTT.

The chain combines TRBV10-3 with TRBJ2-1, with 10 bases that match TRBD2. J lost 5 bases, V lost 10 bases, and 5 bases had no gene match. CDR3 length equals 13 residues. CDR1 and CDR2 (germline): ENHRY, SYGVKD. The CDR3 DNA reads TGTGCCACCTCGCTAGCGGGAGACAATGAGCAGTTCTTC. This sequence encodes CATSLAGDNEQFF.

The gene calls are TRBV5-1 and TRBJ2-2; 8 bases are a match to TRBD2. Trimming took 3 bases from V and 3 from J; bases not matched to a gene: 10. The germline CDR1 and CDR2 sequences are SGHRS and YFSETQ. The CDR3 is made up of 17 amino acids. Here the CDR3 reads CASSSETSGRDTGELFF. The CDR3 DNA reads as TGCGCCAGCAGCTCTGAAACTAGCGGTCGGGACACCGGGGAGCTGTTTTTT.

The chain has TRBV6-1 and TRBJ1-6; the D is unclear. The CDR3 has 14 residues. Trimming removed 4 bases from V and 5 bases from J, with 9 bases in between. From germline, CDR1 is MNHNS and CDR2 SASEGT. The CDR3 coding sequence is TGTGCCAGCAGTGCCCAACTCAATAATTCACCCCTCCACTTT. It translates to CASSAQLNNSPLHF.

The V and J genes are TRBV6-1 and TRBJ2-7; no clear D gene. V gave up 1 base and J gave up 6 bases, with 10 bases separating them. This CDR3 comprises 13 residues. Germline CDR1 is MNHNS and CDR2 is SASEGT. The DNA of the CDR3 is TGTGCCAGCAGTGAAGGGAACATAGCCGAGCAGTACTTC. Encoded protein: CASSEGNIAEQYF.

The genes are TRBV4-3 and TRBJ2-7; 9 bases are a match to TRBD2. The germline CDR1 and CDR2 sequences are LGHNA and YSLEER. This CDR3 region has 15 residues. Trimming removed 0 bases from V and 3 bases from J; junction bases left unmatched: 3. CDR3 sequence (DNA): TGCGCCAGCAGCCAAGAGACGACTAGCGGCTACGAGCAGTACTTC. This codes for CASSQETTSGYEQYF.

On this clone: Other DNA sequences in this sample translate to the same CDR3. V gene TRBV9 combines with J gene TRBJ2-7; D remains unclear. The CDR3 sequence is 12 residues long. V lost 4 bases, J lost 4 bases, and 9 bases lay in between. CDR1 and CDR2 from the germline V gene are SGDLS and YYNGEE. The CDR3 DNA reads TGTGCCAGCAGCCCCGGCGGTTACGAGCAGTACTTC. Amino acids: CASSPGGYEQYF.

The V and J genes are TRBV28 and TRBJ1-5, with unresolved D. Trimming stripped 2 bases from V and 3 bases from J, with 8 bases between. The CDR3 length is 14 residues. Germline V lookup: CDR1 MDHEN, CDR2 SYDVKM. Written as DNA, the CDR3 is TGTGCCAGCAGTTTACGGACTACCAATCAGCCCCAGCATTTT. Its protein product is CASSLRTTNQPQHF.

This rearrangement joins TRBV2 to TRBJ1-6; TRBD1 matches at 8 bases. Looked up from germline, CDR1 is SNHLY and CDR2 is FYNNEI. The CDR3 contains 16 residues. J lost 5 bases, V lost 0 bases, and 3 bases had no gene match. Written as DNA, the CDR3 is TGTGCCAGCAGTGAAGCGACAGGGGATCATAATTCACCCCTCCACTTT. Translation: CASSEATGDHNSPLHF.

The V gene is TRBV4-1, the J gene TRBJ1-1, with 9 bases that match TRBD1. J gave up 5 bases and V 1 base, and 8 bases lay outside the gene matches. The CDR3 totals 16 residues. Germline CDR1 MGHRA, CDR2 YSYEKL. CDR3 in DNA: TGCGCCAGCAGCCAAGGTAACAGGGGGCTGCTAACTGAAGCTTTCTTT. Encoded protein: CASSQGNRGLLTEAFF.

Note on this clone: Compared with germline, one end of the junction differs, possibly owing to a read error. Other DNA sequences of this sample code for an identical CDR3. CDR3 sequence: CASSDSRLTGHQPQHF. CDR3 sequence (DNA): TGTGCCAGCAGTGACTCTAGGCTAACAGGGCATCAGCCTCAGCATTTT. This chain links TRBV2 with TRBJ1-5; tentative D call: TRBD1 (6 bases). CDR3 length equals 16 residues. The germline V gene has CDR1 SNHLY and CDR2 FYNNEI.

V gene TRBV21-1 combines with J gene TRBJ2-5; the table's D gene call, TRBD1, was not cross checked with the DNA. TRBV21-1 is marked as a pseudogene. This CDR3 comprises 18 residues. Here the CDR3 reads CASSAKGRDRGYQETQYF. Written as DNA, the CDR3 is TGTGCCAGCAGCGCCAAAGGCAGGGACAGGGGGTACCAAGAGACCCAGTACTTC.

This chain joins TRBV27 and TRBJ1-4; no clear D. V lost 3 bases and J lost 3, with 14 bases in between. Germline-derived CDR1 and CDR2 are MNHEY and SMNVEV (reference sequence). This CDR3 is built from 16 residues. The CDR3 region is CASSFKWEGANEKLFF. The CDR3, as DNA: TGTGCCAGCAGTTTTAAGTGGGAGGGAGCTAATGAAAAACTGTTTTTT. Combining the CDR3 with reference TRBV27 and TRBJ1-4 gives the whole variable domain EAQVTQNPRYLITVTGKKLTVTCSQNMNHEYMSWYRQDPGLGLRQIYYSMNVEVTDKGDVPEGYKVSRKEKRNFPLILESPSPNQTSLYFCASSFKWEGANEKLFFGSGTQLSVL.

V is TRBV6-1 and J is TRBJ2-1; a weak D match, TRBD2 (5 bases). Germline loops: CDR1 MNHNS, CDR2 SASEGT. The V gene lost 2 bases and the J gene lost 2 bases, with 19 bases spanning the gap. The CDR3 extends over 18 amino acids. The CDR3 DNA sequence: TGTGCCAGCAGTGAATTCGTCAAGGGATGGGGAGCCTACAATGAGCAGTTCTTC. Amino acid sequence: CASSEFVKGWGAYNEQFF.

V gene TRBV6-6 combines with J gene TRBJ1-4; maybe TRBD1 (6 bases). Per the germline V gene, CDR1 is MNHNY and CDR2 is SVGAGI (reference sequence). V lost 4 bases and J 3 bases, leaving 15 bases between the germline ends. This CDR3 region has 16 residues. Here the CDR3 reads CASSLQGLAANEKLFF. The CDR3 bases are TGTGCCAGCAGTTTACAGGGTCTTGCGGCTAATGAAAAACTGTTTTTT.

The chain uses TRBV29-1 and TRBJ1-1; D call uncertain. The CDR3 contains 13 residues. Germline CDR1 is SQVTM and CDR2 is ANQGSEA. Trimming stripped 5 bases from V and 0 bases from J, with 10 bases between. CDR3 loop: CSVSLTLNTEAFF. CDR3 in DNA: TGCAGCGTTTCTCTGACATTGAACACTGAAGCTTTCTTT.